Sequencing of this TCR beta chain was carried out in a study of shared clonotypes between healthy human individuals (dated by TCRdb to 2019 to 2021). Study-level background: Three men and two women, aged 18 to 49 years, made up the cohort. For each donor, CD4 naive and CD4 memory were each run on three plates, CD8 naive on two plates, and CD8 memory on one plate. To estimate repertoire size and how much clonotype sharing occurs between individuals, the study deeply sequenced the blood TCR repertoires of several healthy adults. Libraries were prepared and TCR repertoires were sequenced by different laboratories using diverse techniques, in order to increase sequencing depth and limit assay-specific biases. Between about 0.8 and 8.9 billion PBMCs per donor were obtained by leukapheresis.

The paper's findings and limits, for the study overall: The small number of donors limited the genetic and exposure-history diversity represented. Higher generation probabilities were observed for clonotypes shared by all four sorted-subset donors than for non-shared clonotypes. Incomplete sequencing was indicated by rarefaction of sorted-subset datasets, despite the large sequencing depth. Larger estimated clonotype richness was generally found for naive subsets than for memory subsets. Around 5.4% of naive CD4, 3.5% of naive CD8, approximately 2% of memory CD4, and over 0.35% of memory CD8 clonotypes were shared across a handful of donors. Pairwise subsampling led to the expectation that sequencing depth would affect the degree of clonotype sharing among donors. Only blood was sampled, and tissue TCR repertoires likely differ from those in blood.

The CDR3 contains 15 residues, cysteine and phenylalanine counted. This entry keeps only the CDR3 DNA: 45 bases, framed from base 1. Relative to germline, V is 2 bases shorter and J is 2 bases shorter, with 13 bases between their ends. CDR1 and CDR2 were assigned from the germline V gene (reference sequence) as MNHNY and SVGAGI. Healthy HIV-negative adults with no recently reported acute infections or vaccinations were included as donors. Every donor was a Caucasian adult residing in Nashville, Tennessee, USA. CD4+ T cells were enriched through magnetic negative selection, after which naive cells were positively selected on CD45RA and the remaining negative fraction served as the memory subset. Blood was collected by leukapheresis, and PBMCs were isolated by Ficoll-Histopaque density gradient centrifugation and then cryopreserved in liquid nitrogen vapor phase. Analytical flow cytometry was used to check the purity and quantity of every magnetically sorted T cell population. Genomic DNA was isolated from every sorted fraction and measured by UV absorbance on a Nanodrop 2000c.

Using the deep immunoSEQ assay, multiplex PCR amplified TCR CDR3 regions from genomic DNA. Extracted genomic DNA from each cell subset was spread evenly across all wells of several immunoSEQ 96-well plates, with each plate serving as a replicate. For sorted subsets, each replicate PCR was loaded with roughly 200 ng genomic DNA, equivalent to about 30,000 T cell genomes. The purified libraries were quantified using a Qubit 3.0 fluorometer, sized with a Bioanalyzer 2100, and then quantified again using the KAPA Library Quantification kit. A separate single-read 150-cycle Illumina NextSeq 550 flow cell was used to sequence each immunoSEQ 96-well plate. As for how the authors treated the data: Because only junctional sequences without quality scores were contained in the immunoSEQ output, filtering matching that applied to full-length reads could not be performed. Sequences were annotated with PyIR, a Python wrapper for IgBLAST v1.9, using IMGT germline references to assign V/J genes and CDR3. Reads were removed for weak V/J assignments (E-value above 1e-6), missing CDR3, stop codons, out-of-frame junctions, or ambiguous translated residues. V3J clonotypes were defined as sequences sharing an identical inferred V gene, J gene, and CDR3 amino acid sequence. To compute the percentage overlap between repertoires, the number of shared unique clonotypes was divided by the size of the smaller repertoire. Richness of each repertoire was evaluated using RTK rarefaction, the Chao1 estimator, and Recon v2.1 estimates of unobserved clonotypes. OLGA was used to compute generation probabilities for all TCRbeta clonotypes that the gDNA method yielded from a handful of donors. TCRdb mirrors the immuneACCESS table, restricted to in-frame sequences. Some clones are absent from its copies; in checked studies, under half trace to an unresolved V gene, and the reason for the others is unknown. For V, J and clone size, that table is used; D and trimming come from the DNA. Within this sample are about a million clones, with about 72% of them counted one time only. The ten largest clones add up to approximately 0.9% of the sample.

A word on this clone: This receptor's antigen is unknown. Base-call qualities are not available, and no considerably larger clone is one nucleotide away.

Sequencing was performed on memory CD4+ T cells from PBMCs. The label giving this sample's cell subset or site can be read as: CD45RA-negative fraction. This TCR was recovered from a man aged 18 to 35 in good health. Some clones in this sample may be carry-over from other donors' samples. The rearrangement combines TRBV6-6 with TRBJ2-7, and TRBD1 may be the D gene, going by 5 matching bases. The CDR3 is CASSYTPDSAYEQYF. Here is the DNA: TGTGCCAGCAGTTACACCCCCGACAGCGCCTACGAGCAGTACTTC.